Listed below are T cell receptor beta chains from one sample, sequenced in a study of cytomegalovirus exposure and HLA in healthy donors. Clones were read by immunoSEQ multiplex PCR, and TCRdb kept only the in-frame ones, dropping some. In the table there are about 190,000 clones, around 78% of which are singletons. What was sequenced was PBMCs. The origin of the receptors is a woman under 40 in good health and CMV-seropositive. The conserved cysteine and the conserved F or W are not part of the CDR3 here.

J	V	CDR3
TRBJ2-1	TRBV6-5	ASSYSGASPYNEQF
TRBJ1-2	TRBV6-5	ASSYSFGSNYGYT
TRBJ2-7	TRBV7-9	ASSREGTGGYEQY
TRBJ2-5	TRBV28	ASRRWRAGAQY
TRBJ2-5	TRBV15	ATSRGKAGAQETQY
TRBJ2-3	TRBV27	ASSSRLAGGTDTQY
TRBJ2-3	TRBV29-1	SVEDLLTGGTDTQY
TRBJ2-7	TRBV11-3	ASSLTGQGADEQY
TRBJ2-2	TRBV9	ASSLHGESGELF
TRBJ2-7	TRBV30	AWSVQTTYEQY
TRBJ2-5	TRBV30	AWRTSGGQETQY
TRBJ2-7	TRBV14	ASSPHGPYEQY
TRBJ2-1	TRBV11-2	ASLEGRAGEQF
TRBJ1-1	TRBV6-6	AIRRGNTEAF
TRBJ2-7	TRBV7-2	ASSSFPGGAYEQY
TRBJ2-2	TRBV4-1	ASSQGQYTGELF
TRBJ2-7	TRBV30	AWTIGDRAYEQY
TRBJ2-6	TRBV27	ASTPFSGANVLT
TRBJ1-1	TRBV5-1	ASSLGPAGTEAF
TRBJ2-1	TRBV5-4	ASGLSADRDEQF
TRBJ2-2	TRBV7-2	ASSLQGNTGELF
TRBJ2-7	TRBV5-4	ASSLAVADIYEQY
TRBJ2-7	TRBV7-6	ASSLESRGDYEQY
TRBJ1-6	TRBV7-9	ASSLGGGTPLH
TRBJ2-1	TRBV7-6	ASSLNSGRADMAPKWQF
TRBJ2-1	TRBV7-2	ASSLRRSSYNEQF
TRBJ2-1	TRBV5-4	ASSLAFWTGGNEQF
TRBJ2-2	TRBV11-3	ASSHTSGGVTGELF
TRBJ1-1	TRBV6-6	ASMRQGAAAF
TRBJ2-5	TRBV7-9	ASSSLGLAGVSNQETQY
TRBJ1-2	TRBV15	ATSRDSLYGYT
TRBJ1-2	TRBV6-5	ASRGQGDYGYT
TRBJ2-5	TRBV11-2	ASRSGRRETQY
TRBJ2-7	TRBV4-2	ASSQGTSGDAYEQY
TRBJ1-2	TRBV27	ASSLYYRTGTIYGYT
TRBJ2-7	TRBV11-2	ASSPEYDRGINEQY
TRBJ2-2	TRBV2	ASSESPTTNTGELF
TRBJ2-7	TRBV2	ASSGGPYSYEQY
TRBJ2-6	TRBV5-4	ASSLAVASGANVLT
TRBJ1-1	TRBV5-6	ASSFMNTEAF
TRBJ1-3	TRBV7-9	ASSLGQAGNTIY